The clone carrying this T cell receptor (beta chain) was seen repeatedly, ten times or more. The data were obtained in a study of CD8 T cells in ankylosing spondylitis. V lost 7 bases to trimming and J lost 7 bases, with 13 bases between them. This CDR3 contains 12 residues. From germline, CDR1 is LNHNV and CDR2 YYDKDF (reference sequence). Quantitative 5'-RACE with molecular barcodes generated TCR beta libraries. TCRdb reprocessed the 5' RACE reads via MiXCR and lists one record per CDR3 protein. The sample has about 300,000 distinct CDR3 sequences, 11% seen once. V usage is TRBV15 and J usage is TRBJ1-2; D may be TRBD1 (5 bases). Source material: blood, either unsorted or a sorted T cell fraction (not recorded which). This clonotype originated in a female donor with ankylosing spondylitis or in good health (not recorded which). CDR3 loop: CATKDKGVGYTF. The CDR3 DNA reads as TGTGCCACCAAGGACAAAGGGGTTGGCTACACCTTC.